This T cell receptor (beta chain) appears in the sequencing data of a study of CD8 T cell repertoires and HIV-1 epitope variants. General study findings and limits: The assay identified only TCR beta chains of antigen-proliferating T cells.

The repertoire was sequenced with immunoSEQ multiplex PCR; TCRdb's copy has only in-frame clones and lacks some. The data hold around 5,300 clones, with 50% to 70% observed a single time. With regard to this clone: The antigen is undetermined.

The receptor comes from a male donor with HIV. Sequencing was performed on cultured CD8+ T cells derived from PBMCs.

CDR3 residues: CASSLAWGATEAFF. The CDR3 DNA reads TGCGCCAGCAGCTTGGCATGGGGGGCGACTGAAGCTTTCTTT. The chain carries TRBV5-1 and TRBJ1-1, with a tentative D call TRBD1 (6 bases). Germline V gene data show CDR1 as SGHRS and CDR2 as YFSETQ. V lost 0 bases and J lost 5, with 11 bases in between. The CDR3 loop spans 14 amino acids.